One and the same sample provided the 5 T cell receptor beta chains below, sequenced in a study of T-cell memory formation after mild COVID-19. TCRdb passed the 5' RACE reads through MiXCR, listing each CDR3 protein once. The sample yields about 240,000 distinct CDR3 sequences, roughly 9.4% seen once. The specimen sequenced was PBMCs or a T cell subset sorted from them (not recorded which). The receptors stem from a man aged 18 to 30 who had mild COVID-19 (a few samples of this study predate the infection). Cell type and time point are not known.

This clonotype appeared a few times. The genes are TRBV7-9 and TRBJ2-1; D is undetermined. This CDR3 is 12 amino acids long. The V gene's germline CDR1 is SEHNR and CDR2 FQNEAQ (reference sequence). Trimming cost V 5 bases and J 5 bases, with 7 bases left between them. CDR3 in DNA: TGTGCCAGCAGCCTCAGTAACAATGAGCAGTTCTTC. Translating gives CASSLSNNEQFF.

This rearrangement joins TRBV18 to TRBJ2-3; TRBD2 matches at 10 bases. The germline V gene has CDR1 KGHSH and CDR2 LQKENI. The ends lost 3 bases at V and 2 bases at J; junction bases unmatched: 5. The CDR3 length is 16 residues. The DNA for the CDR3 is TGTGCCAGCTCACCCATCGGACTAGCGGTCACAGATACGCAGTATTTT. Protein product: CASSPIGLAVTDTQYF.

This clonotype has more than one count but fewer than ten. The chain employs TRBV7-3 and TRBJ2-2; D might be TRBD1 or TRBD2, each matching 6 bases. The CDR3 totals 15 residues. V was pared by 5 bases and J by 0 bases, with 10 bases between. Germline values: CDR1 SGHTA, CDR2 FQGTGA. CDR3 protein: CASSLGGSNTGELFF. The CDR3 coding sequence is TGTGCCAGCAGCCTGGGGGGCTCGAACACCGGGGAGCTGTTTTTT.

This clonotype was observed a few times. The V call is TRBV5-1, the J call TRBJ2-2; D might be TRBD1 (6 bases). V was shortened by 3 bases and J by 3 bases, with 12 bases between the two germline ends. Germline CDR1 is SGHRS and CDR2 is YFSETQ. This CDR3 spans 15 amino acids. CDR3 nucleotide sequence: TGCGCCAGCAGCTCCCTCTCAGGGGACACCGGGGAGCTGTTTTTT. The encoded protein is CASSSLSGDTGELFF. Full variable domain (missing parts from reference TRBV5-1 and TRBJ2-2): KAGVTQTPRYLIKTRGQQVTLSCSPISGHRSVSWYQQTPGQGLQFLFEYFSETQRNKGNFPGRFSGRQFSNSRSEMNVSTLELGDSALYLCASSSLSGDTGELFFGEGSRLTVL.

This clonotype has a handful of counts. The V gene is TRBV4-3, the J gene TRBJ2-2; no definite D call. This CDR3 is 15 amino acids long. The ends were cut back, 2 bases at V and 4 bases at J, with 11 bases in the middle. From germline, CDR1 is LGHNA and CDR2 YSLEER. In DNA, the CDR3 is TGCGCCAGCAGCCAAAAGAGGCCGGTCACCGGGGAGCTGTTTTTT. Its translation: CASSQKRPVTGELFF.